This T cell receptor (beta chain) appears in the sequencing data of a study of blood T cell repertoires in COVID-19. Study information: The origin of the acute and convalescent COVID-19 samples was the United States, Italy and Spain.

This clone was counted once. Method: immunoSEQ multiplex PCR; TCRdb's copy keeps in-frame clones and lacks some. The profile covers 160,000 or so clones, with approximately 80% appearing a single time and approximately 11% taken by the ten largest. V lost 0 bases to trimming and J lost 9 bases, with 15 bases between them. Germline values: CDR1 SGHRS, CDR2 YFSETQ. The CDR3 extends over 14 amino acids. The chain joins TRBV5-1 to TRBJ1-2; D call uncertain. The sequenced sample consisted of peripheral blood. The sequence derives from a human donor in a cohort sampled during active COVID-19. The CDR3 DNA is TGCGCCAGCAGCTTGGAGCCAGGAACTTTGAGCTACACCTTC. It codes for CASSLEPGTLSYTF.